Below, 25 T cell receptor beta chains from the same sample are listed, as sequenced in a study of post-analysis software for immune sequencing data. Study findings and constraints: Roughly 5 TRBV segments were significantly more frequent in patients than in controls. TRBV5-6, TRBV5-1 and TRBV20-1 were among these segments.

Their antigens remain unidentified. Unique molecular identifiers tagged the TCR beta cDNA libraries. TCRdb ran MiXCR on the PCR reads and lists one entry per CDR3 protein. This repertoire shows approximately 260,000 distinct CDR3 sequences, 30% to 45% found once; its top ten account for under 5.5%. Sample: blood. The receptor set was obtained from a girl between 5 and 17 years old with multiple sclerosis.

This clonotype occurred many times. The V call is TRBV20-1, the J call TRBJ1-2; D is unclear. This CDR3 is built from 13 residues. V lost 3 bases to trimming and J lost 0 bases, with 8 bases between them. Germline CDR1 DFQATT, CDR2 SNEGSKA (reference sequence). The CDR3 region has the DNA TGCAGTGCTAGCCCTTTGGCTAACTATGGCTACACCTTC. Translating gives CSASPLANYGYTF.

This clonotype was recorded at least ten times. The rearrangement uses TRBV4-1 and TRBJ1-2, with 7 bases that match TRBD1. The CDR3 is 14 amino acids. The germline CDR1 and CDR2 sequences are MGHRA and YSYEKL. With 3 bases clipped from V and 4 bases from J, the junction kept 5 bases outside the gene matches. This CDR3 is CASSHVDRAYGYTF. DNA for the CDR3: TGCGCCAGCAGCCACGTCGACAGGGCCTATGGCTACACCTTC.

This clonotype has ten or more counts. The chain is built from TRBV12-3 or TRBV12-4 and TRBJ1-5, with D possibly TRBD1 on 6 matching bases. CDR3 length equals 17 residues. V was clipped by 6 bases and J by 2 bases, with 20 bases between them. The CDR3 loop is CASSPGPQGRRNQPQHF. In nucleotides, the CDR3 is TGTGCCAGCAGCCCCGGCCCCCAGGGGAGACGCAATCAGCCCCAGCATTTT.

The J gene is TRBJ2-6, the V gene TRBV28; D remains ambiguous. The CDR3 is 13 amino acids. V lost 11 bases and J 4 bases, leaving 12 bases between the germline ends. Germline V CDR1 and CDR2: MDHEN, SYDVKM. CDR3: CAGSLRGANVLTF. The CDR3 nucleotides read TGTGCCGGATCACTGCGAGGGGCCAACGTCCTGACTTTC.

As regards this clonotype: This may be a read error, as it is one base from a much larger clone. This chain links TRBV4-1 with TRBJ2-3, with 7 positions matching TRBD2. CDR1 and CDR2 (germline): MGHRA, YSYEKL. V shed 3 bases, J shed 14 bases, and the junction held 17 bases outside the gene matches. This CDR3 spans 15 amino acids. The CDR3 coding sequence is TGCGCCAGCAGCCAGCTGGGGAGGGGCATAGGAAAACTGTATTTT. Its translation: CASSQLGRGIGKLYF.

The chain joins TRBV11-2 to TRBJ2-1, with 12 bases lining up with TRBD2. The CDR3 has 16 residues. The germline gives CDR1 SGHAT, CDR2 FQNNGV. Trimming took 3 bases from V and 4 from J; bases not matched to a gene: 4. As DNA, the CDR3 is TGTGCCAGCAGCTTGCATACTAGCGGGGGGTACAATGAGCAGTTCTTC. As protein: CASSLHTSGGYNEQFF.

The sample holds a few counts of this clonotype. The rearrangement uses TRBV27 and TRBJ2-7; no definite D call. V was shortened by 0 bases and J by 4 bases, with 7 bases between the two germline ends. Germline V gene sequence: CDR1 MNHEY, CDR2 SMNVEV (reference sequence). The CDR3 sequence is 13 residues long. The CDR3 sequence: CASSLSSVYEQYF. The CDR3 DNA reads as TGTGCCAGCAGTTTATCGTCAGTATACGAGCAGTACTTC.

This clonotype was seen just once. The chain employs TRBV12-3 or TRBV12-4 and TRBJ1-2, with 7 bases identical to TRBD1. This CDR3 is 15 amino acids long. The V and J ends lost 5 bases and 8 bases, in that order; junction bases with no gene match: 14. CDR3 region: CASSGRGSPSGGYTF. In DNA form, the CDR3 reads TGTGCCAGCAGTGGCAGGGGGTCTCCCTCAGGCGGCTACACCTTC.

V is TRBV19 and J is TRBJ1-5, with D possibly being TRBD1 (5 bases). The V and J ends lost 8 bases and 3 bases respectively, with 14 bases between them. The germline V gene encodes CDR1 LNHDA and CDR2 SQIVND (reference sequence). The CDR3 runs 14 residues. The CDR3 DNA follows: TGTGCCAGTGAATCTCGAGGGGACAATCAGCCCCAGCATTTT. It is translated as CASESRGDNQPQHF.

This clonotype was recorded many times. The gene calls are TRBV5-1 and TRBJ2-1; the match to TRBD2 covers 7 bases. Trimming took 4 bases from V and 3 from J; bases not matched to a gene: 7. Looked up from germline, CDR1 is SGHRS and CDR2 is YFSETQ. This CDR3 is built from 15 residues. CDR3: CASSEGLLFYNEQFF. CDR3 DNA sequence: TGCGCCAGCAGCGAGGGACTACTCTTCTACAATGAGCAGTTCTTC.

The table lists this clonotype with many counts. The chain is built from TRBV12-3 or TRBV12-4 and TRBJ1-4; possible D gene TRBD1, 5 bases. The V end was cut by 8 bases, the J end by 1 base, with 11 bases between. This CDR3 is 14 amino acids long. CDR3 DNA: TGTGCCAGCTCTCCAGGGAAAACTAATGAAAAACTGTTTTTT. This encodes CASSPGKTNEKLFF.

This clonotype was observed at least ten times. The CDR3 DNA reads as TGCGCCAGCAGCTTGGCCGGCAGAGGAGGTGGCTACACCTTC. Protein product: CASSLAGRGGGYTF. The chain links TRBV5-1 to TRBJ1-2; D is ambiguous. Germline V CDR1 and CDR2: SGHRS, YFSETQ. The CDR3 extends over 14 amino acids. V was pared by 0 bases and J by 7 bases, with 13 bases between.

On this clonotype itself: The junction and the germline gene differ at one end; a read error may be behind it. This chain connects TRBV5-6 to TRBJ2-6, with D perhaps TRBD1 or TRBD2 (5 bases each). CDR1 is SGHDT, CDR2 YYEEEE, per germline. The CDR3 totals 16 residues. The CDR3 region is CASSFGTISGANVRTF. CDR3 coding DNA: TGTGCCAGCAGCTTTGGGACGATCTCTGGGGCCAACGTCCGGACTTTC.

Ten or more counts support this clonotype. The J gene is TRBJ1-1, the V gene TRBV6-1; D might be TRBD1 (6 bases). The V and J ends lost 1 base and 0 bases respectively, with 9 bases between them. The CDR3 covers 15 residues. CDR1 is MNHNS and CDR2 is SASEGT in the germline V gene. CDR3 residues: CASSEGGHLNTEAFF. The CDR3 coding sequence is TGTGCCAGCAGTGAAGGGGGACACCTGAACACTGAAGCTTTCTTT.

This chain joins TRBV4-3 and TRBJ2-2; 9 nucleotides line up with TRBD2. CDR3 size: 18 residues. J was trimmed by 5 bases and V by 0 bases; bases with no gene match: 10. Per germline, CDR1 LGHNA and CDR2 YSLEER. The CDR3 DNA sequence: TGCGCCAGCAGCCAAGAAAGGACGGCGGGGGGGCATACCGGGGAGCTGTTTTTT. It translates to CASSQERTAGGHTGELFF.

This clonotype has at least ten counts. The chain recombines TRBV5-1 with TRBJ2-1; tentatively, D is TRBD1 or TRBD2 (5 bases each). Per germline, CDR1 SGHRS and CDR2 YFSETQ. The CDR3 is made up of 13 amino acids. The V end was cut by 3 bases, the J end by 2 bases, with 6 bases between. The CDR3 nucleotides are TGCGCCAGCAGCTCGGGGCCCTACAATGAGCAGTTCTTC. Its protein product is CASSSGPYNEQFF.

This clonotype appeared many times. The genes are TRBV6-1 and TRBJ2-6; D gene unclear. Per germline, CDR1 MNHNS and CDR2 SASEGT. V was pared by 5 bases and J by 9 bases, with 5 bases between. This CDR3 is built from 11 residues. The CDR3 here is CASSPLNVLTF. In nucleotides, the CDR3 is TGTGCCAGCAGTCCCCTCAACGTCCTGACTTTC.

This clonotype was recorded a few times. The chain joins TRBV6-5 to TRBJ2-2; 7 bases fit TRBD1. V shed 4 bases, J shed 0 bases, and the junction held 2 bases outside the gene matches. The CDR3 consists of 15 residues. In germline, CDR1 is MNHEY, CDR2 SVGAGI. The CDR3 DNA reads as TGTGCCAGCAGTTCCGACAGGGCGAACACCGGGGAGCTGTTTTTT. Protein sequence: CASSSDRANTGELFF.

This chain uses TRBV20-1 with TRBJ2-1, with 7 bases fitting TRBD2. Per the germline V gene, CDR1 is DFQATT and CDR2 is SNEGSKA (reference sequence). V dropped 1 base and J dropped 7; count of bases not matched to a gene: 7. The CDR3 has 14 residues. The CDR3 is CSARGLAEDNEQFF. The CDR3 nucleotides read TGCAGTGCTAGAGGGCTAGCGGAAGATAATGAGCAGTTCTTC.

The genes are TRBV6-4 and TRBJ1-6; TRBD1 matches 7 bases. The CDR3 sequence is 16 residues long. Trimming removed 0 bases from V and 9 bases from J; junction bases left unmatched: 8. Germline V gives CDR1 MRHNA, CDR2 SNTAGT. The CDR3: CASSDSSTGVGSPLHF. In nucleotides, the CDR3 is TGTGCCAGCAGTGACTCGTCTACAGGGGTTGGTTCACCCCTCCACTTT.

This clonotype was observed at least ten times. J is TRBJ2-1 and V is TRBV29-1; D might be TRBD1 (5 bases). The CDR3 has 12 residues. Germline V gene data show CDR1 as SQVTM and CDR2 as ANQGSEA. V was trimmed by 4 bases and J by 10 bases, leaving 14 bases between them. CDR3 region: CSVVGKWGEQFF. The CDR3 DNA follows: TGCAGCGTTGTAGGGAAGTGGGGCGAGCAGTTCTTC.

This clonotype was picked up many times. The chain links TRBV10-3 to TRBJ2-3; 9 bases match TRBD1. Trimming took 5 bases from V and 5 from J; bases not matched to a gene: 8. The CDR3 runs to 15 residues. Germline-derived CDR1 and CDR2 are ENHRY and SYGVKD. CDR3 DNA: TGTGCCATCAGTTTTCCGGGACAGGGATTAGATACGCAGTATTTT. Translated: CAISFPGQGLDTQYF.

This sequence joins TRBV20-1 and TRBJ1-2, with unresolved D. The CDR3 has 13 amino acids. Looked up from germline, CDR1 is DFQATT and CDR2 is SNEGSKA (reference sequence). V was shortened by 4 bases and J by 8 bases, with 17 bases between the two germline ends. CDR3 bases: TGCAGTGCTAAGAACAGAACGGCCAGGGGCTACACCTTC. Its translation: CSAKNRTARGYTF.

The table lists this clonotype with many counts. This chain connects TRBV6-5 to TRBJ2-1, with D perhaps matching TRBD2 (7 bases). Per the germline V gene, CDR1 is MNHEY and CDR2 is SVGAGI. V dropped 5 bases and J dropped 1 base, with 21 bases sitting between them. The CDR3 consists of 18 residues. The CDR3 nucleotides read TGTGCCAGCAGTCCCTCCGGCGGGGGCCTTTCGTCCTACAATGAGCAGTTCTTC. Protein sequence: CASSPSGGGLSSYNEQFF.

Concerning this clonotype itself: This may be a read error, as it is one base from a much larger clone. The CDR3 loop is CASSSANRVDNEQFF. The CDR3 DNA reads TGTGCCAGCAGCTCTGCAAACAGGGTCGACAATGAGCAGTTCTTC. This sequence joins TRBV7-9 and TRBJ2-1, with D possibly matching TRBD1 (6 bases). There are 15 residues in the CDR3. V lost 4 bases and J 5 bases, leaving 15 bases between the germline ends. The germline CDR1 and CDR2 sequences are SEHNR and FQNEAQ (reference sequence).